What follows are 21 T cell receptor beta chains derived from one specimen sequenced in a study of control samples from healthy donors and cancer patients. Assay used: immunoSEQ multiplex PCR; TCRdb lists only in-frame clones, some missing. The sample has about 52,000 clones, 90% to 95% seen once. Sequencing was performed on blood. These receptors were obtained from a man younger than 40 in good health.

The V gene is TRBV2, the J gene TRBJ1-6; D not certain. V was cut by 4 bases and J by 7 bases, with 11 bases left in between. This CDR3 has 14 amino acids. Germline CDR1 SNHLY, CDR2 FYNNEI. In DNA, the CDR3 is TGTGCCAGCAGTGGGATAAGCAACAATTCACCCCTCCACTTT. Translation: CASSGISNNSPLHF.

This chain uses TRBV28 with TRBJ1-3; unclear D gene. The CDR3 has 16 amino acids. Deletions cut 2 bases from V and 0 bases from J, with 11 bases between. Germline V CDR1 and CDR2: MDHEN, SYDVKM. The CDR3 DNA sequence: TGTGCCAGCAGTTTAAATCCGGGGTCCTCTGGAAACACCATATATTTT. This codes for CASSLNPGSSGNTIYF.

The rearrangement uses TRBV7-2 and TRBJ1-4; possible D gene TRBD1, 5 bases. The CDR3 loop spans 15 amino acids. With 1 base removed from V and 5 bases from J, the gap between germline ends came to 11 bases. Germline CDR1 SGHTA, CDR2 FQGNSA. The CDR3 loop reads CASSLEGVTNEKLFF. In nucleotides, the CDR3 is TGTGCCAGCAGCTTAGAAGGGGTCACGAATGAAAAACTGTTTTTT.

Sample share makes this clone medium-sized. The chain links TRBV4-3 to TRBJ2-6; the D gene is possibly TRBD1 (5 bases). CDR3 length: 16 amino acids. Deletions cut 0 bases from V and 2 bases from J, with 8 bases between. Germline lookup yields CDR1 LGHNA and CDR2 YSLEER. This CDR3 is CASSQDQGTGANVLTF. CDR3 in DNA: TGCGCCAGCAGCCAAGATCAGGGAACTGGGGCCAACGTCCTGACTTTC.

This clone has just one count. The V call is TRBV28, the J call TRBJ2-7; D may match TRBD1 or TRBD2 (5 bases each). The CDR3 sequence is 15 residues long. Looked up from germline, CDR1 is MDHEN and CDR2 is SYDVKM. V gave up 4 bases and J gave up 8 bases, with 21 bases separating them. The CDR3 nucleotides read TGTGCCAGCAGTTCGGTCCGGGACGGAGGTTACCAGCAGTACTTC. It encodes CASSSVRDGGYQQYF.

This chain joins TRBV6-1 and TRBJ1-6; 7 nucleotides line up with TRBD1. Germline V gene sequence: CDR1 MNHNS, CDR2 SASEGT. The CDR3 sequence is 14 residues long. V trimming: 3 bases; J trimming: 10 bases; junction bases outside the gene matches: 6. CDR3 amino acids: CASSDIDRVSPLHF. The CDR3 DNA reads TGTGCCAGCAGTGACATAGACAGGGTATCACCCCTCCACTTT.

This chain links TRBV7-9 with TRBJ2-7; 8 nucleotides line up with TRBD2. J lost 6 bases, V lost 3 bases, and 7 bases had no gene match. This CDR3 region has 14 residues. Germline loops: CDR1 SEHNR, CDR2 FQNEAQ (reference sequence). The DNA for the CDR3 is TGTGCCAGCAGCTTGTCGGGGGGGGACACCGAGCAGTACTTC. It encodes CASSLSGGDTEQYF. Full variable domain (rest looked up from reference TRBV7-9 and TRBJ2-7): DTGVSQNPRHKITKRGQNVTFRCDPISEHNRLYWYRQTLGQGPEFLTYFQNEAQLEKSRLLSDRFSAERPKGSFSTLEIQRTEQGDSAMYLCASSLSGGDTEQYFGPGTRLTVT.

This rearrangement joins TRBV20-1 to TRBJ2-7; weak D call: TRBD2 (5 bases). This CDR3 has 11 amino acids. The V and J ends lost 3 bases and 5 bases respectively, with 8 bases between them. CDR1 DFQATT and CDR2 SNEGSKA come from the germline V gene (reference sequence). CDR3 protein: CSARGSHEQYF. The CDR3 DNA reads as TGCAGTGCTAGGGGGAGTCACGAGCAGTACTTC.

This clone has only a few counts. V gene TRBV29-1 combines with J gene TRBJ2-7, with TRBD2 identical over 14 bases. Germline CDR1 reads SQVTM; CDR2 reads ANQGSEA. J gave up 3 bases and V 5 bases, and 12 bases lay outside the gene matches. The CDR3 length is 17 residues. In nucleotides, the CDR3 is TGCAGCGTTCTGGGGACTAGCGGGAGTGTAAGCAGCTACGAGCAGTACTTC. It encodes CSVLGTSGSVSSYEQYF.

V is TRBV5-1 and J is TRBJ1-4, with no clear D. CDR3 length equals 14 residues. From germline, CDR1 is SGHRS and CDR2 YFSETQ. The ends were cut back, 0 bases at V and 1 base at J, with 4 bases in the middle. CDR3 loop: CASSLGGTNEKLFF. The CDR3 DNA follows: TGCGCCAGCAGCTTGGGGGGAACTAATGAAAAACTGTTTTTT.

For the CDR3, the DNA is TGTGCCAGCAGCTTAACATCCTCCTACGAGCAGTACTTC. Its protein product is CASSLTSSYEQYF. The V call is TRBV7-2, the J call TRBJ2-7; no firm D call. This CDR3 is 13 amino acids long. Between the trimmed V and J ends, which lost 2 bases and 0 bases, there was a span of 5 bases. The germline V gene has CDR1 SGHTA and CDR2 FQGNSA.

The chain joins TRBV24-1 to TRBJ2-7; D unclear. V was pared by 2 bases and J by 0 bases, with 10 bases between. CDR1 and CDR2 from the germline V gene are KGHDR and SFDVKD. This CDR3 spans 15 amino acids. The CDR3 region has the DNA TGTGCCACCAGTGATTATACAGCCTCCTCCTACGAGCAGTACTTC. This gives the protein CATSDYTASSYEQYF.

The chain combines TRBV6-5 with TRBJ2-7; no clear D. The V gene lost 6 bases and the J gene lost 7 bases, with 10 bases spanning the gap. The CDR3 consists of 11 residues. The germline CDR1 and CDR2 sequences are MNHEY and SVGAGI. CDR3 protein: CASSRFGEQYF. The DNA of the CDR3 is TGTGCCAGCAGCCGCTTTGGTGAGCAGTACTTC.

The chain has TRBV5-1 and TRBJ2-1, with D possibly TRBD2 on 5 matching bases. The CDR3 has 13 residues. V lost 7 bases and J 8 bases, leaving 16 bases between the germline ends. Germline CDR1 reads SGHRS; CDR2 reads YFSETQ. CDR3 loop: CASRGPPGDEQFF. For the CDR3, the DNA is TGCGCCAGCCGCGGGCCCCCCGGGGATGAGCAGTTCTTC.

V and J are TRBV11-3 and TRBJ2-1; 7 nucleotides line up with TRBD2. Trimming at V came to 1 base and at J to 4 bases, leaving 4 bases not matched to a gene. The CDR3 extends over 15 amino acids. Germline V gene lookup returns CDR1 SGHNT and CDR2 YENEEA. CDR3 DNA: TGTGCCAGCAGCTTAGGCGGGAGCGCGTACAATGAGCAGTTCTTC. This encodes CASSLGGSAYNEQFF. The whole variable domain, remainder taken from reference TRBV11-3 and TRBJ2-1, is EAGVVQSPRYKIIEKKQPVAFWCNPISGHNTLYWYLQNLGQGPELLIRYENEEAVDDSQLPKDRFSAERLKGVDSTLKIQPAELGDSAVYLCASSLGGSAYNEQFFGPGTRLTVL.

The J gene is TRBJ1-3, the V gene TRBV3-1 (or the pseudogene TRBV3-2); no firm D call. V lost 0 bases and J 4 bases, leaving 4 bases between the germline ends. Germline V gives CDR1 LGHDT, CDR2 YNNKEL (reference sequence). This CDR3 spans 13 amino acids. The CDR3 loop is CASSQDRGNTIYF. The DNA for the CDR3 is TGTGCCAGCAGCCAAGACAGAGGAAACACCATATATTTT.

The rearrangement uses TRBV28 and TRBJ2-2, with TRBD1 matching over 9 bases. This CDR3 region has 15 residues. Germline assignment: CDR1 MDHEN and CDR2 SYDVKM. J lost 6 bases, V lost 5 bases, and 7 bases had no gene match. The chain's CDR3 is CASSAPDRGSGELFF. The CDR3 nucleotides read TGTGCCAGCAGTGCGCCGGACAGGGGCTCCGGGGAGCTGTTTTTT. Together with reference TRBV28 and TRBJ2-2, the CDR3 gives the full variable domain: DVKVTQSSRYLVKRTGEKVFLECVQDMDHENMFWYRQDPGLGLRLIYFSYDVKMKEKGDIPEGYSVSREKKERFSLILESASTNQTSMYLCASSAPDRGSGELFFGEGSRLTVL.

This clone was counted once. The CDR3: CASSPRQYQPQHF. The CDR3 bases are TGTGCCAGTAGTCCTCGACAGTATCAGCCCCAGCATTTT. This rearrangement joins TRBV19 to TRBJ1-5; D perhaps matches TRBD1 (5 bases). V was clipped by 5 bases and J by 5 bases, with 10 bases between them. Germline V gene data show CDR1 as LNHDA and CDR2 as SQIVND (reference sequence). The CDR3 covers 13 residues.

CDR3 DNA: TGTGCCAGTAGTACGAACCGGGAACCCGGGGAGCTGTTTTTT. Protein sequence: CASSTNREPGELFF. The gene calls are TRBV19 and TRBJ2-2; tentative D call: TRBD2 (5 bases). The ends were cut back, 4 bases at V and 6 bases at J, with 12 bases in the middle. The CDR3 is 14 residues long. The germline V gene has CDR1 LNHDA and CDR2 SQIVND (reference sequence). Full variable domain (remainder filled in from reference TRBV19 and TRBJ2-2): DGGITQSPKYLFRKEGQNVTLSCEQNLNHDAMYWYRQDPGQGLRLIYYSQIVNDFQKGDIAEGYSVSREKKESFPLTVTSAQKNPTAFYLCASSTNREPGELFFGEGSRLTVL.

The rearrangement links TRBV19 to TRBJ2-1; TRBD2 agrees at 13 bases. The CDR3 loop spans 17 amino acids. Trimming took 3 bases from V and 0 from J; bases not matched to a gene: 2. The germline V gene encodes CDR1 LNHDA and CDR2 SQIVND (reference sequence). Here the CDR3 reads CASSITSGRASYNEQFF. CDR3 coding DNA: TGTGCCAGTAGTATTACTAGCGGGAGGGCCTCCTACAATGAGCAGTTCTTC. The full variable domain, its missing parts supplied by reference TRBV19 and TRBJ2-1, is DGGITQSPKYLFRKEGQNVTLSCEQNLNHDAMYWYRQDPGQGLRLIYYSQIVNDFQKGDIAEGYSVSREKKESFPLTVTSAQKNPTAFYLCASSITSGRASYNEQFFGPGTRLTVL.

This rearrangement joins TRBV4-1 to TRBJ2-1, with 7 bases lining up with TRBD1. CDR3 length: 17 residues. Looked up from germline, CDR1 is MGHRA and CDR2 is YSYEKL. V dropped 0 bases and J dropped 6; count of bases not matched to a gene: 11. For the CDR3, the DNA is TGCGCCAGCAGCCAAGATCGTTTAGGGACAGAAGGCAATGAGCAGTTCTTC. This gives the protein CASSQDRLGTEGNEQFF.